These 25 T cell receptor beta chains originate from one sample sequenced in a study of cytomegalovirus exposure and HLA in healthy donors. Use of 60 Vbeta and 13 Jbeta primers characterized the PCR. Clones were sequenced by immunoSEQ multiplex PCR, and TCRdb holds only the in-frame ones, with some missing. The table lists about 130,000 clones, around 80% of them singletons, with approximately 10% in the top ten. What was sequenced was PBMCs. The receptors were sampled from a man aged 25-45 years in good health and CMV-seropositive.

V is TRBV11-2 and J is TRBJ2-3; D gene unclear. Trimming took off 1 base at V and 0 bases at J, with 8 bases between the two ends. This CDR3 has 15 amino acids. Germline V gives CDR1 SGHAT, CDR2 FQNNGV. CDR3 loop: CASSLGRTSTDTQYF. CDR3 bases: TGTGCCAGCAGCTTAGGCAGAACCAGCACAGATACGCAGTATTTT.

The chain has TRBV7-2 and TRBJ1-5, with D tentatively TRBD1 (6 bases). This CDR3 comprises 15 residues. The V end lost 1 base, the J end lost 0 bases, and 7 bases lay between the germline ends. Per the germline V gene, CDR1 is SGHTA and CDR2 is FQGNSA. CDR3 nucleotide sequence: TGTGCCAGCAGCTTAGACAGGGTTAGCAATCAGCCCCAGCATTTT. Its translation: CASSLDRVSNQPQHF.

The CDR3 protein is CASSLGRDSPQYF. DNA for the CDR3: TGTGCCAGCAGCTTAGGTCGCGATAGCCCGCAGTATTTT. The V and J genes are TRBV7-9 and TRBJ2-3, with D uncertain. The germline V gene encodes CDR1 SEHNR and CDR2 FQNEAQ (reference sequence). The CDR3 spans 13 residues. Trimming removed 1 base from V and 10 bases from J, with 12 bases in between.

The chain has TRBV28 and TRBJ2-7; 8 nucleotides match TRBD1. Germline CDR1 and CDR2: MDHEN and SYDVKM. There are 14 residues in the CDR3. V was pared by 6 bases and J by 7 bases, with 11 bases of the junction left unmatched. The CDR3 is CASSPDRGLIEQYF. The CDR3 DNA reads as TGTGCCAGCAGCCCAGACAGGGGTCTGATTGAGCAGTACTTC.

This clone has more than one count but fewer than ten. The chain recombines TRBV6-6 with TRBJ1-2; D remains unclear. Germline V lookup: CDR1 MNHNY, CDR2 SVGAGI (reference sequence). The CDR3 loop spans 12 amino acids. V was shortened by 6 bases and J by 4 bases, with 9 bases between the two germline ends. CDR3: CASRAGSYGYTF. The CDR3 DNA reads TGTGCCAGCAGAGCTGGGAGCTATGGCTACACCTTC.

The rearrangement links TRBV7-2 to TRBJ2-3; D is ambiguous. The CDR3 length is 14 residues. Per the germline V gene, CDR1 is SGHTA and CDR2 is FQGNSA. V lost 2 bases and J lost 4, with 10 bases in between. The chain's CDR3 is CASSLIPLADTQYF. The CDR3 DNA is TGTGCCAGCAGCTTAATCCCCCTCGCAGATACGCAGTATTTT.

The V gene is TRBV27, the J gene TRBJ2-1; TRBD2 matches at 15 bases. CDR3 length: 17 residues. Germline lookup yields CDR1 MNHEY and CDR2 SMNVEV (reference sequence). J gave up 9 bases and V 5 bases, and 11 bases lay outside the gene matches. As DNA, the CDR3 is TGTGCCAGCAGTAAAAGGACTAGCGGGAGGGCCACGGTTGAGCAGTTCTTC. Translating gives CASSKRTSGRATVEQFF.

The genes are TRBV2 and TRBJ2-1; 10 nucleotides agree with TRBD2. J lost 6 bases, V lost 2 bases, and 7 bases had no gene match. There are 16 residues in the CDR3. CDR1 and CDR2 (germline): SNHLY, FYNNEI. The CDR3 DNA sequence: TGTGCCAGCAGTGAACGAGGACTAGCGGCACTCAATGAGCAGTTCTTC. It encodes CASSERGLAALNEQFF. Variable domain in full (rest from reference TRBV2 and TRBJ2-1): EPEVTQTPSHQVTQMGQEVILRCVPISNHLYFYWYRQILGQKVEFLVSFYNNEISEKSEIFDDQFSVERPDGSNFTLKIRSTKLEDSAMYFCASSERGLAALNEQFFGPGTRLTVL.

This clone has more than one count but fewer than ten. The chain joins TRBV11-1 to TRBJ2-1, with 10 positions matching TRBD2. J was trimmed by 4 bases and V by 6 bases; bases with no gene match: 3. This CDR3 spans 14 amino acids. Germline V gene data show CDR1 as SGHAT and CDR2 as FQDESV (reference sequence). The CDR3: CASSLAGVYNEQFF. The CDR3 nucleotides read TGTGCCAGCAGTCTAGCGGGGGTATACAATGAGCAGTTCTTC. Drawing the rest from reference TRBV11-1 and TRBJ2-1, the complete variable domain is EAEVAQSPRYKITEKSQAVAFWCDPISGHATLYWYRQILGQGPELLVQFQDESVVDDSQLPKDRFSAERLKGVDSTLKIQPAELGDSAMYLCASSLAGVYNEQFFGPGTRLTVL.

This chain joins TRBV6-1 and TRBJ2-3, with 14 bases lining up with TRBD2. After removal of 3 bases from V and 3 bases from J, the junction contained 8 bases not matched to a gene. Germline CDR1 and CDR2: MNHNS and SASEGT. This CDR3 is 18 amino acids long. The CDR3 sequence: CASSETSGRALGTDTQYF. The CDR3 nucleotides are TGTGCCAGCAGTGAGACTAGCGGGAGGGCCCTGGGGACAGATACGCAGTATTTT.

This chain links TRBV2 with TRBJ2-3; 10 nucleotides line up with TRBD2. CDR1 and CDR2 (germline): SNHLY, FYNNEI. After removal of 8 bases from V and 2 bases from J, the junction contained 13 bases not matched to a gene. The CDR3 sequence is 17 residues long. DNA of the CDR3: TGTGCCAGCCCGTCCTTCCCGACTAGCGGGCACACAGATACGCAGTATTTT. Amino acids: CASPSFPTSGHTDTQYF.

The chain carries TRBV11-3 and TRBJ2-5; D possibly corresponds to TRBD1 (6 bases). This CDR3 region has 13 residues. Trimming removed 4 bases at V and 5 bases at J, with 11 bases between. Germline loops: CDR1 SGHNT, CDR2 YENEEA. The CDR3: CASSSRGSETQYF. CDR3 sequence (DNA): TGTGCCAGCAGCTCCAGGGGTTCGGAGACCCAGTACTTC.

V is TRBV4-1 and J is TRBJ2-2; 11 positions agree with TRBD2. The V gene's germline CDR1 is MGHRA and CDR2 YSYEKL. The CDR3 covers 21 residues. Losses at the gene ends were 3 bases for V and 0 bases for J; bases not matched to a gene: 15. DNA of the CDR3: TGCGCCAGCAGCCATCTTAGGTTACTGCGACTAGCGGGGTCGAACACCGGGGAGCTGTTTTTT. This encodes CASSHLRLLRLAGSNTGELFF.

This clone was seen a handful of times. The sample contains more than one DNA sequence encoding this CDR3. V is TRBV29-1 and J is TRBJ1-1; no firm D call. CDR1 SQVTM and CDR2 ANQGSEA come from the germline V gene. The CDR3 spans 11 residues. V lost 6 bases and J lost 0, with 5 bases in between. The CDR3 DNA follows: TGCAGCGTGCGGTTGAACACTGAAGCTTTCTTT. Protein: CSVRLNTEAFF.

The chain combines TRBV6-5 with TRBJ2-1; 9 nucleotides line up with TRBD2. V lost 6 bases and J lost 9; bases outside the gene matches: 6. The CDR3 loop spans 13 amino acids. Germline V CDR1 and CDR2: MNHEY, SVGAGI. The CDR3 DNA is TGTGCCAGCAGCGTAGCGGGAGTTGTTGAGCAGTTCTTC. Residues: CASSVAGVVEQFF.

The rearrangement joins TRBV4-1 to TRBJ2-7; 10 positions match TRBD1. V dropped 4 bases and J dropped 0; count of bases not matched to a gene: 21. In germline, CDR1 is MGHRA, CDR2 YSYEKL. This CDR3 has 21 amino acids. CDR3 coding DNA: TGCGCCAGCAGCCTGACCCTTCCGGGACAGGGGAACGGGATGAGCTCCTACGAGCAGTACTTC. This encodes CASSLTLPGQGNGMSSYEQYF.

The chain has TRBV28 and TRBJ1-5; D perhaps matches TRBD1 (6 bases). CDR1 is MDHEN and CDR2 is SYDVKM in the germline V gene. V was clipped by 3 bases and J by 7 bases, with 7 bases between them. CDR3 length: 12 residues. The CDR3: CASSLQGQPQHF. CDR3 nucleotides: TGTGCCAGCAGTTTGCAGGGGCAGCCCCAGCATTTT.

The chain combines TRBV11-2 with TRBJ1-2; D not resolved. V was shortened by 2 bases and J by 7 bases, with 8 bases between the two germline ends. The CDR3 covers 12 residues. The germline V gene encodes CDR1 SGHAT and CDR2 FQNNGV. The CDR3 sequence: CASSLWYGGYTF. The CDR3 bases are TGTGCCAGCAGCTTATGGTACGGTGGCTACACCTTC. The full variable domain, with the rest looked up from reference TRBV11-2 and TRBJ1-2, is EAGVAQSPRYKIIEKRQSVAFWCNPISGHATLYWYQQILGQGPKLLIQFQNNGVVDDSQLPKDRFSAERLKGVDSTLKIQPAKLEDSAVYLCASSLWYGGYTFGSGTRLTVV.

The CDR3 loop reads CASSKKQGGNTIYF. Here the CDR3 DNA reads TGTGCCAGCAGCAAAAAACAGGGAGGAAACACCATATATTTT. The J gene is TRBJ1-3, the V gene TRBV14, with a possible D match to TRBD1 (6 bases). This CDR3 contains 14 residues. Trimming left V 5 bases short and J 4 bases short, with 12 bases between. Germline loops: CDR1 SGHDN, CDR2 FVKESK.

CDR3 loop: CASSLRVGGPQHF. CDR3 nucleotide sequence: TGTGCCAGCAGCTTACGGGTGGGAGGGCCCCAGCATTTT. V usage is TRBV7-6 and J usage is TRBJ1-5; D remains ambiguous. This CDR3 spans 13 amino acids. Germline-derived CDR1 and CDR2 are SGHVS and FNYEAQ. V was clipped by 2 bases and J by 9 bases, with 11 bases between them.

In its sample, this clone was seen a few times. The chain recombines TRBV7-9 with TRBJ1-2, with 12 bases identical to TRBD1. The junction had 5 bases not matched to a gene; V was cut back by 5 bases and J by 4 bases. CDR3 length: 15 amino acids. From germline, CDR1 is SEHNR and CDR2 FQNEAQ (reference sequence). The CDR3, as DNA: TGTGCCAGCAGCCCAGGGACAGGGGGCCCCTATGGCTACACCTTC. This encodes CASSPGTGGPYGYTF.

This clone was detected a few times. The chain links TRBV7-8 to TRBJ2-3; D is possibly TRBD2 (7 bases). Germline V gene sequence: CDR1 SGHVS, CDR2 FQNEAQ. The CDR3 is 15 amino acids. V lost 5 bases and J 5 bases, leaving 17 bases between the germline ends. The CDR3 sequence is CASSTPGGRKDTQYF. The CDR3 region has the DNA TGTGCCAGCAGCACACCGGGGGGCCGGAAAGATACGCAGTATTTT.

This CDR3 is CASSWQGGIDEQFF. The CDR3 DNA follows: TGTGCCAGCAGTTGGCAGGGGGGAATAGATGAGCAGTTCTTC. The chain joins TRBV6-5 to TRBJ2-1; a weak D match, TRBD1 (7 bases). V lost 4 bases and J 8 bases, leaving 15 bases between the germline ends. Germline assignment: CDR1 MNHEY and CDR2 SVGAGI. The CDR3 is 14 residues long.

The chain recombines TRBV9 with TRBJ2-7; maybe TRBD1 (6 bases). Germline CDR1 reads SGDLS; CDR2 reads YYNGEE. The CDR3 sequence is 18 residues long. With 0 bases removed from V and 3 bases from J, the gap between germline ends came to 22 bases. In DNA form, the CDR3 reads TGTGCCAGCAGCGTAGGAATTGGGACCAGGGGTTCTAGCTACGAGCAGTACTTC. As protein: CASSVGIGTRGSSYEQYF.

For this clone: The same CDR3 is also encoded by other DNA sequences in this sample. V usage is TRBV19 and J usage is TRBJ1-1; D gene ambiguous. This CDR3 contains 13 residues. Per the germline V gene, CDR1 is LNHDA and CDR2 is SQIVND (reference sequence). Trimming took off 5 bases at V and 0 bases at J, with 7 bases between the two ends. CDR3 nucleotides: TGTGCCAGTAGTCGGGTAATGAACACTGAAGCTTTCTTT. Its protein is CASSRVMNTEAFF.